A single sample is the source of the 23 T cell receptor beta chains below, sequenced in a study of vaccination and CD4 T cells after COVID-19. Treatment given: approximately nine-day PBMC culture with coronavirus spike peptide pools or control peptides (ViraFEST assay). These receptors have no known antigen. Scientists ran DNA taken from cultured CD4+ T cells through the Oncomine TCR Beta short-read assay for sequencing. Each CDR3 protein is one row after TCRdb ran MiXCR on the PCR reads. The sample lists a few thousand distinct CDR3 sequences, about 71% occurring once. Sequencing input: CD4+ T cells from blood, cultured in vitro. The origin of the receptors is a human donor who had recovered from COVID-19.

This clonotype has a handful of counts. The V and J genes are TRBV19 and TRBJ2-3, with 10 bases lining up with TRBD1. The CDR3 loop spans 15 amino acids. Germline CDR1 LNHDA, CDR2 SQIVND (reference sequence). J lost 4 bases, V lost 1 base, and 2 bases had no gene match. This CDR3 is CASSIGGQGPDTQYF. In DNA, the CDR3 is TGTGCCAGTAGTATAGGGGGACAGGGGCCAGATACGCAGTATTTT.

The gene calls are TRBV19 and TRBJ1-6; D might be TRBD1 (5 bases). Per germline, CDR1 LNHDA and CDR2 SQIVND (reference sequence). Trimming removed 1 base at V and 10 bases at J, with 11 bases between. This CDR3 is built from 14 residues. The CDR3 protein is CASSIGQSNSPLHF. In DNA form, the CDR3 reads TGTGCCAGTAGTATAGGACAGTCCAACTCACCCCTCCACTTT.

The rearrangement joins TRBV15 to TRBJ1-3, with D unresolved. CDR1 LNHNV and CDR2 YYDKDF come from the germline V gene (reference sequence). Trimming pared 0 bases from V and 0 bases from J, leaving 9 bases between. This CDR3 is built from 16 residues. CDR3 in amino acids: CATSRDMGYSGNTIYF. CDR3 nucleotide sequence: TGTGCCACCAGCAGAGATATGGGTTACTCTGGAAACACCATATATTTT.

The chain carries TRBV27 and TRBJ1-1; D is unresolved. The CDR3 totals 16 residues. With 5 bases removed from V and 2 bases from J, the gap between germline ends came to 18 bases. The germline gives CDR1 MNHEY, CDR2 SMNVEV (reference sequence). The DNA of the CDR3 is TGTGCCAGCAGTCCGATCCCCCCCAGAACCAACACTGAAGCTTTCTTT. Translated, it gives CASSPIPPRTNTEAFF.

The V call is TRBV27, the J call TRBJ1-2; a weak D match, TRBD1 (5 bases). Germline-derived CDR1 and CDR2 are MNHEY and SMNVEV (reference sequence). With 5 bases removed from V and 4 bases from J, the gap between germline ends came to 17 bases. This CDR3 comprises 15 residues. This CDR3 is CASSPDRDRFYGYTF. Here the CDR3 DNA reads TGTGCCAGCAGTCCTGATAGAGACAGATTCTATGGCTACACCTTC.

This CDR3 is CAISGGADYGYTF. The CDR3 DNA reads TGTGCCATCAGTGGGGGGGCTGACTATGGCTACACCTTC. This chain joins TRBV10-3 and TRBJ1-2; D is possibly TRBD1 (6 bases). This CDR3 region has 13 residues. Germline V gene data show CDR1 as ENHRY and CDR2 as SYGVKD. V lost 4 bases, J lost 3 bases, and 9 bases lay in between.

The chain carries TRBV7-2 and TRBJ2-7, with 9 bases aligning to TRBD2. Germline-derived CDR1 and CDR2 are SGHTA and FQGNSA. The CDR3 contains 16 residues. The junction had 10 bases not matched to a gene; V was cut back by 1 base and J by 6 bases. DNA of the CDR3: TGTGCCAGCAGCTTAGGGGGCGGGAGGGCCCTTCCCGAGCAGTACTTC. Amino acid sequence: CASSLGGGRALPEQYF.

DNA for the CDR3: TGTGCCAGCAGTGACCCGGGACTGAAGTACGAGCAGTACTTC. Amino acid sequence: CASSDPGLKYEQYF. This sequence joins TRBV6-1 and TRBJ2-7; D possibly corresponds to TRBD2 (6 bases). Germline V gene lookup returns CDR1 MNHNS and CDR2 SASEGT. The germline V and J ends were trimmed by 3 bases and 4 bases, with 13 bases remaining between them. This CDR3 contains 14 residues.

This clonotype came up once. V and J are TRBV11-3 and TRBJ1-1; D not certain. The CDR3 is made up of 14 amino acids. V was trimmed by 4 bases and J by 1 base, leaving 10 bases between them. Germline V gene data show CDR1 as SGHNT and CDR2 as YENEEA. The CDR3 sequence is CASSSKASNTEAFF. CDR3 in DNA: TGTGCCAGCAGCTCCAAGGCTTCGAACACTGAAGCTTTCTTT. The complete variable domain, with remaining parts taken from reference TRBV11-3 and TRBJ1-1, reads EAGVVQSPRYKIIEKKQPVAFWCNPISGHNTLYWYLQNLGQGPELLIRYENEEAVDDSQLPKDRFSAERLKGVDSTLKIQPAELGDSAVYLCASSSKASNTEAFFGQGTRLTVV.

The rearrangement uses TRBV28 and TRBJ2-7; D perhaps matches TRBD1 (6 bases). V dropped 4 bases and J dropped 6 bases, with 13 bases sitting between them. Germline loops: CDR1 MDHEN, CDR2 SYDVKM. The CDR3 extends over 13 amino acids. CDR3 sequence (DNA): TGTGCCAGCAGTTGGCCCCCAGGGGTCGAGCAGTACTTC. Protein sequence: CASSWPPGVEQYF. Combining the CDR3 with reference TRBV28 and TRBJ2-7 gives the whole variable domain DVKVTQSSRYLVKRTGEKVFLECVQDMDHENMFWYRQDPGLGLRLIYFSYDVKMKEKGDIPEGYSVSREKKERFSLILESASTNQTSMYLCASSWPPGVEQYFGPGTRLTVT.

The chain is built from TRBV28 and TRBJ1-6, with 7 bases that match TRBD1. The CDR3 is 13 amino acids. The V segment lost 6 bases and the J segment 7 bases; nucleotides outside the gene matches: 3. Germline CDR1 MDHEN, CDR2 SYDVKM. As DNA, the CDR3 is TGTGCCAGCAGACAGGGGTGGAATTCACCCCTCCACTTT. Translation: CASRQGWNSPLHF.

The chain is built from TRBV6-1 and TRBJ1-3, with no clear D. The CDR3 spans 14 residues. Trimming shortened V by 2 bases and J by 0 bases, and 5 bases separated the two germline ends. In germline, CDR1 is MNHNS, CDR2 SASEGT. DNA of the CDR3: TGTGCCAGCAGTGAACGTAGCTCTGGAAACACCATATATTTT. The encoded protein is CASSERSSGNTIYF.

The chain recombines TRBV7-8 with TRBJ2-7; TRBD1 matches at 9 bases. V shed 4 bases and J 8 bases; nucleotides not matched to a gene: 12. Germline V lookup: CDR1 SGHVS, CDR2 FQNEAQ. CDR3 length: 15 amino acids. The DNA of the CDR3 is TGTGCCAGCAGCTCCACTCCGGGGACAGGGCTTCAGCAGTACTTC. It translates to CASSSTPGTGLQQYF. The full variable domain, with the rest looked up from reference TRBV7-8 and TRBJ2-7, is GAGVSQSPRYKVAKRGQDVALRCDPISGHVSLFWYQQALGQGPEFLTYFQNEAQLDKSGLPSDRFFAERPEGSVSTLKIQRTQQEDSAVYLCASSSTPGTGLQQYFGPGTRLTVT.

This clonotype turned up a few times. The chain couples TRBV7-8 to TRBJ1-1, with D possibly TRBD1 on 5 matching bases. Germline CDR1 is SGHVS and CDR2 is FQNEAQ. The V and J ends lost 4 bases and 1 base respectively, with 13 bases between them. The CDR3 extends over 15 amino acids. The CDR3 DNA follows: TGTGCCAGCAGCTCCAGGGTGGCCCGGAACACTGAAGCTTTCTTT. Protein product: CASSSRVARNTEAFF.

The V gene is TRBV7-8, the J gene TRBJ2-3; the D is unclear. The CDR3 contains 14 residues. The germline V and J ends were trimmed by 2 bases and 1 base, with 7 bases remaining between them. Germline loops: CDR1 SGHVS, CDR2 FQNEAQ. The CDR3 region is CASSLMAGTDTQYF. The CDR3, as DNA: TGTGCCAGCAGCTTAATGGCAGGCACAGATACGCAGTATTTT.

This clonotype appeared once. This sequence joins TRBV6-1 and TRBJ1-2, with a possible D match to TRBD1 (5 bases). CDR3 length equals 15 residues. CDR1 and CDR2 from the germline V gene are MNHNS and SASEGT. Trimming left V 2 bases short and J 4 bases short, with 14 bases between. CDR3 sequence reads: CASSELRDGSYGYTF. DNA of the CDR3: TGTGCCAGCAGTGAACTCAGGGACGGATCCTATGGCTACACCTTC.

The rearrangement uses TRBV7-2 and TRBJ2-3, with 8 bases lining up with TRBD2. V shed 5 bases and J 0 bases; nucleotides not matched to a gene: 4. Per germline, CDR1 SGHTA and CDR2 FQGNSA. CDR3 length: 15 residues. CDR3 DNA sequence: TGTGCCAGCAGCGGCGGGAGGACTAGCACAGATACGCAGTATTTT. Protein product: CASSGGRTSTDTQYF.

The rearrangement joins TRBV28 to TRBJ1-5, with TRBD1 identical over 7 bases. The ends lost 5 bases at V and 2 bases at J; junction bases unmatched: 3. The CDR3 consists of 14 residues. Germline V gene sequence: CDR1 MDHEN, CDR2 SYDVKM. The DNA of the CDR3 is TGTGCCAGCAGTCCGGGGACAGGCAATCAGCCCCAGCATTTT. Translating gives CASSPGTGNQPQHF.

In DNA form, the CDR3 reads TGTGCCAGCCGGGGTATTTTGGCAGATAATTCACCCCTCCACTTT. This sequence encodes CASRGILADNSPLHF. This chain uses TRBV12-3 or TRBV12-4 with TRBJ1-6; D remains ambiguous. This CDR3 is 15 amino acids long. The V and J ends lost 8 bases and 5 bases respectively, with 16 bases between them.

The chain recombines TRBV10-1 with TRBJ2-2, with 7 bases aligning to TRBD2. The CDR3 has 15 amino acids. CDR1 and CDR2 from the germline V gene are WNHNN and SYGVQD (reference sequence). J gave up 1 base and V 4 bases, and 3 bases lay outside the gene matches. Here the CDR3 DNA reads TGCGCCAGCAGTGGGCAGCGGGAGAACACCGGGGAGCTGTTTTTT. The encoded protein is CASSGQRENTGELFF.

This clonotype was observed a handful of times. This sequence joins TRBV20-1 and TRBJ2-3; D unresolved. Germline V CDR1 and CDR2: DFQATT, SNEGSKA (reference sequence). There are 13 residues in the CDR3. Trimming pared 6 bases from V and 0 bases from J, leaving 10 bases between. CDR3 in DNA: TGCAGTGCCCTCCAGCTGAGCACAGATACGCAGTATTTT. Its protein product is CSALQLSTDTQYF.

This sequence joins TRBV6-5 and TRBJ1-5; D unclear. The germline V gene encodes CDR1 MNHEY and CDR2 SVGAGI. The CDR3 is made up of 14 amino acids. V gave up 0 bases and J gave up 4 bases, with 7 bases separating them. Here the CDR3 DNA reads TGTGCCAGCAGTTACTCGAACAAGAATCAGCCCCAGCATTTT. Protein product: CASSYSNKNQPQHF.

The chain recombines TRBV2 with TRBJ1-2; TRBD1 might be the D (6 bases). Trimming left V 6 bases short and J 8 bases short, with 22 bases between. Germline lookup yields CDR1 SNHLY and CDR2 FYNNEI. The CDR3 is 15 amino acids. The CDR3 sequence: CASSPANQGTVGYTF. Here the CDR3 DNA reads TGTGCCAGCAGCCCCGCTAACCAGGGGACGGTGGGCTACACCTTC.